The 28 T cell receptor beta chains in this list originate from one sample, sequenced in a study of T cell clones after liver transplantation. TCRdb keeps only in-frame clones here, not all; method: immunoSEQ multiplex PCR. The sample carries about 120,000 clones, 90% recorded once. Source: CD4+ T cells from blood, taken 12 months after liver transplant. The source is a human patient who received a liver transplant. Some T cells here may be from the graft donor.

The chain joins TRBV5-1 to TRBJ2-3; TRBD1 matches 9 bases. CDR1 and CDR2 from the germline V gene are SGHRS and YFSETQ. V dropped 0 bases and J dropped 3; count of bases not matched to a gene: 2. The CDR3 extends over 15 amino acids. The CDR3 spells CASSLDGTGTDTQYF. In DNA, the CDR3 is TGCGCCAGCAGCTTGGACGGGACAGGGACAGATACGCAGTATTTT.

This sequence joins TRBV10-3 and TRBJ1-3; a possible D gene is TRBD1 (5 bases). CDR3 length equals 15 residues. Trimming took 3 bases from V and 3 from J, leaving 12 bases between them. CDR1 and CDR2 (germline): ENHRY, SYGVKD. CDR3 in DNA: TGTGCCATCAGTGACCCCGGCAGGGTTGGAAACACCATATATTTT. It encodes CAISDPGRVGNTIYF.

The chain is built from TRBV21-1 and TRBJ2-1; the table assigns TRBD2, which was not confirmed against the DNA. TRBV21-1 counts as a pseudogene. The CDR3 is made up of 20 amino acids. The chain's CDR3 is CASSKVGTHLRGDPYNEQFF. Here the CDR3 DNA reads TGTGCCAGCAGCAAAGTGGGTACTCATTTGCGGGGTGATCCCTACAATGAGCAGTTCTTC.

Concerning this clone itself: Other DNA sequences from this sample encode an identical CDR3 as well. The chain uses TRBV6-5 and TRBJ2-3; D uncertain. The V end was cut by 7 bases, the J end by 1 base, with 9 bases between. The germline V gene has CDR1 MNHEY and CDR2 SVGAGI. The CDR3 totals 13 residues. DNA for the CDR3: TGTGCCAGCACCAAAAGAGGCACAGATACGCAGTATTTT. It specifies CASTKRGTDTQYF.

In the case of this clone: The same CDR3 can be traced to other DNA sequences in this sample. V is TRBV18 and J is TRBJ2-3; possible D gene TRBD2, 6 bases. In germline, CDR1 is KGHSH, CDR2 LQKENI. The CDR3 consists of 15 residues. The V end lost 0 bases, the J end lost 0 bases, and 7 bases lay between the germline ends. The CDR3 DNA reads as TGTGCCAGCTCACCACCTAGCGGTAGCACAGATACGCAGTATTTT. It yields the protein CASSPPSGSTDTQYF.

The chain combines TRBV18 with TRBJ2-7; D gene uncertain. From germline, CDR1 is KGHSH and CDR2 LQKENI. V dropped 3 bases and J dropped 3 bases, with 9 bases sitting between them. The CDR3 has 13 amino acids. The CDR3 DNA reads TGTGCCAGCTCACCGGATGGGAACTACGAGCAGTACTTC. Its translation: CASSPDGNYEQYF.

Here the CDR3 reads CASSRLAGVEYF. The CDR3 bases are TGTGCCAGCAGCCGCCTGGCAGGGGTAGAGTACTTC. The chain couples TRBV7-2 to TRBJ2-5; TRBD1 is a possible D gene (6 bases). Trimming cost V 5 bases and J 12 bases, with 16 bases left between them. CDR1 and CDR2 from the germline V gene are SGHTA and FQGNSA. The CDR3 contains 12 residues. The whole variable domain, remainder taken from reference TRBV7-2 and TRBJ2-5, is GAGVSQSPSNKVTEKGKDVELRCDPISGHTALYWYRQSLGQGLEFLIYFQGNSAPDKSGLPSDRFSAERTGGSVSTLTIQRTQQEDSAVYLCASSRLAGVEYFGPGTRLLVL.

V gene TRBV4-3 combines with J gene TRBJ1-3, with unresolved D. Germline V gene sequence: CDR1 LGHNA, CDR2 YSLEER. The CDR3 loop spans 14 amino acids. Trimming took 1 base from V and 2 from J, leaving 6 bases between them. The CDR3 DNA sequence: TGCGCCAGCAGCCAAGGACATACTGGAAACACCATATATTTT. Translating gives CASSQGHTGNTIYF.

As to this clone: One end of the junction is discordant with germline, which a read error may explain. This chain links TRBV2 with TRBJ2-4; weak D call: TRBD1 (6 bases). There are 14 residues in the CDR3. CDR1 is SNHLY and CDR2 is FYNNEI in the germline V gene. In DNA form, the CDR3 reads TGTGCCAGCTACGAAGGGCCCGGGCTCCAAGGGGGTTCCTTC. This gives the protein CASYEGPGLQGGSF.

Here the CDR3 reads CASSRSGTDIWQFF. The CDR3 nucleotides read TGTGCCAGCAGCCGATCCGGGACAGACATCTGGCAGTTCTTC. The chain combines TRBV14 with TRBJ2-1; 7 positions agree with TRBD1. V was pared by 4 bases and J by 12 bases, with 12 bases of the junction left unmatched. The CDR3 totals 14 residues. Germline V gives CDR1 SGHDN, CDR2 FVKESK.

This clone appeared once. The chain couples TRBV28 to TRBJ1-6; no clear D gene. V was pared by 4 bases and J by 6 bases, with 10 bases between. Per the germline V gene, CDR1 is MDHEN and CDR2 is SYDVKM. The CDR3 length is 14 residues. DNA for the CDR3: TGTGCCAGCAGTTCACCCCACAGTAATTCACCCCTCCACTTT. It specifies CASSSPHSNSPLHF.

The chain recombines TRBV4-1 with TRBJ2-7; 7 bases are shared with TRBD2. The V and J ends lost 3 bases and 5 bases, in that order; junction bases with no gene match: 7. This CDR3 is 14 amino acids long. Germline assignment: CDR1 MGHRA and CDR2 YSYEKL. CDR3: CASSQAGLSHEQYF. CDR3 bases: TGCGCCAGCAGCCAGGCGGGACTATCGCACGAGCAGTACTTC.

The V and J genes are TRBV30 and TRBJ2-7; D may correspond to TRBD1 or TRBD2 (5 bases each). Trimming left V 2 bases short and J 1 base short, with 18 bases between. The CDR3 has 16 residues. Germline CDR1 GTSNPN, CDR2 SVGIG (reference sequence). The DNA for the CDR3 is TGTGCCTGGAGTAACCCAGGGACGGCGGGTTCCTACGAGCAGTACTTC. Encoded protein: CAWSNPGTAGSYEQYF.

The chain carries TRBV18 and TRBJ2-7; tentatively, D is TRBD1 or TRBD2 (5 bases each). V lost 1 base, J lost 9 bases, and 19 bases lay in between. CDR3 length equals 15 residues. CDR1 and CDR2 from the germline V gene are KGHSH and LQKENI. The CDR3 region is CASSPRSVGESGQYF. The CDR3 DNA reads as TGTGCCAGCTCACCACGTAGCGTAGGGGAGTCGGGGCAGTACTTC.

The V call is TRBV6-1, the J call TRBJ1-5, with D hard to call. The CDR3 consists of 13 residues. CDR1 and CDR2 from the germline V gene are MNHNS and SASEGT. V was clipped by 4 bases and J by 0 bases, with 4 bases between them. The DNA for the CDR3 is TGTGCCAGCAGTGCGAGTAGCAATCAGCCCCAGCATTTT. This encodes CASSASSNQPQHF.

This chain links TRBV19 with TRBJ1-5; a weak D match, TRBD1 (5 bases). V shed 9 bases and J shed 2 bases, with 8 bases lying between them. CDR3 length: 12 amino acids. Germline V lookup: CDR1 LNHDA, CDR2 SQIVND (reference sequence). The chain's CDR3 is CASVRGNQPQHF. The CDR3 DNA reads as TGTGCCAGCGTCAGGGGCAATCAGCCCCAGCATTTT.

This rearrangement joins TRBV2 to TRBJ2-5, with D uncertain. V lost 6 bases to trimming and J lost 5 bases, with 7 bases between them. The CDR3 length is 11 residues. Germline assignment: CDR1 SNHLY and CDR2 FYNNEI. CDR3 nucleotide sequence: TGTGCCAGCAGCGCGAGGGAGACCCAGTACTTC. It yields the protein CASSARETQYF.

The chain combines TRBV5-1 with TRBJ2-7; D could derive from TRBD1 or TRBD2 (5 bases each). The length of the CDR3 is 13 residues. The germline gives CDR1 SGHRS, CDR2 YFSETQ. V dropped 0 bases and J dropped 3 bases, with 7 bases sitting between them. CDR3 nucleotides: TGCGCCAGCAGCTTGGGGGACGGCTACGAGCAGTACTTC. Its protein product is CASSLGDGYEQYF.

This chain connects TRBV7-2 to TRBJ2-5, with D possibly TRBD1 on 5 matching bases. This CDR3 comprises 15 residues. Trimming took 3 bases from V and 5 from J, leaving 16 bases between them. From germline, CDR1 is SGHTA and CDR2 FQGNSA. CDR3 bases: TGTGCCAGCAGCTTTCCCAGGGTGGCTGTGGAGACCCAGTACTTC. Encoded protein: CASSFPRVAVETQYF.

On this clone: Other DNA sequences of this sample code for an identical CDR3. This sequence joins TRBV2 and TRBJ2-7; D uncertain. In germline, CDR1 is SNHLY, CDR2 FYNNEI. There are 13 residues in the CDR3. V was trimmed by 7 bases and J by 3 bases, leaving 13 bases between them. CDR3 sequence reads: CASTGQLHYEQYF. The CDR3 nucleotides read TGTGCCAGCACGGGTCAGTTACACTACGAGCAGTACTTC.

The rearrangement uses TRBV5-1 and TRBJ2-1; TRBD1 agrees at 7 bases. This CDR3 is built from 14 residues. Trimming at V came to 4 bases and at J to 8 bases, leaving 9 bases not matched to a gene. Germline V gene lookup returns CDR1 SGHRS and CDR2 YFSETQ. CDR3 region: CASSVGPQGDEQFF. CDR3 in DNA: TGCGCCAGCAGCGTGGGACCTCAGGGGGATGAGCAGTTCTTC.

This chain connects TRBV4-1 to TRBJ2-3; D unclear. The CDR3 runs to 15 residues. The germline V gene has CDR1 MGHRA and CDR2 YSYEKL. V lost 4 bases and J lost 1, with 12 bases in between. The DNA of the CDR3 is TGCGCCAGCAGCCCCCAACATCCGGGCACAGATACGCAGTATTTT. Protein product: CASSPQHPGTDTQYF.

This clone is categorized as medium-sized. This chain links TRBV7-6 with TRBJ1-3; 7 nucleotides agree with TRBD1. Per germline, CDR1 SGHVS and CDR2 FNYEAQ. This CDR3 spans 14 amino acids. J was trimmed by 2 bases and V by 3 bases; bases with no gene match: 1. This chain's CDR3 is CASSFGTAGNTIYF. In DNA form, the CDR3 reads TGTGCCAGCAGCTTTGGGACAGCTGGAAACACCATATATTTT.

The chain is built from TRBV11-1 and TRBJ2-7; 7 bases match TRBD1. Germline CDR1 SGHAT, CDR2 FQDESV (reference sequence). Trimming cost V 5 bases and J 6 bases; bases outside gene matches: 10. This CDR3 has 14 amino acids. The CDR3 bases are TGTGCCAGCAGCCCTTGGGACAGCCAGCGCGAGCAGTACTTC. This sequence encodes CASSPWDSQREQYF. Based on the CDR3 plus reference TRBV11-1 and TRBJ2-7, the full variable domain is EAEVAQSPRYKITEKSQAVAFWCDPISGHATLYWYRQILGQGPELLVQFQDESVVDDSQLPKDRFSAERLKGVDSTLKIQPAELGDSAMYLCASSPWDSQREQYFGPGTRLTVT.

The rearrangement joins TRBV30 to TRBJ2-1; D gene uncertain. The CDR3 is made up of 14 amino acids. V lost 3 bases and J 1 base, leaving 10 bases between the germline ends. Germline loops: CDR1 GTSNPN, CDR2 SVGIG (reference sequence). CDR3 bases: TGTGCCTGGAGCCTGAGCGCTTCCTACAATGAGCAGTTCTTC. It specifies CAWSLSASYNEQFF. The full variable domain, in which reference TRBV30 and TRBJ2-1 provide the parts outside the CDR3, is SQTIHQWPATLVQPVGSPLSLECTVEGTSNPNLYWYRQAAGRGLQLLFYSVGIGQISSEVPQNLSASRPQDRQFILSSKKLLLSDSGFYLCAWSLSASYNEQFFGPGTRLTVL.

CDR3: CASSTRLAEAHEQYF. CDR3 DNA: TGTGCCAGCAGCACCCGACTAGCGGAAGCCCACGAGCAGTACTTC. V is TRBV11-1 and J is TRBJ2-7, with 9 positions matching TRBD2. Trimming cost V 5 bases and J 5 bases; bases outside gene matches: 10. The CDR3 totals 15 residues. Germline V gene data show CDR1 as SGHAT and CDR2 as FQDESV (reference sequence). The entire variable domain, with the rest obtained from reference TRBV11-1 and TRBJ2-7, is as follows: EAEVAQSPRYKITEKSQAVAFWCDPISGHATLYWYRQILGQGPELLVQFQDESVVDDSQLPKDRFSAERLKGVDSTLKIQPAELGDSAMYLCASSTRLAEAHEQYFGPGTRLTVT.

This chain links TRBV7-2 with TRBJ2-1, with 12 bases lining up with TRBD2. V lost 6 bases and J lost 5; bases outside the gene matches: 5. CDR1 is SGHTA, CDR2 FQGNSA, per germline. The CDR3 has 15 amino acids. The CDR3 nucleotides are TGTGCCAGCAGTGGTGGACTAGCGGGAAACAATGAGCAGTTCTTC. Protein product: CASSGGLAGNNEQFF.

This sequence joins TRBV5-1 and TRBJ1-2, with 9 positions matching TRBD1. The CDR3 has 15 amino acids. After removal of 4 bases from V and 6 bases from J, the junction contained 10 bases not matched to a gene. Germline CDR1 reads SGHRS; CDR2 reads YFSETQ. The CDR3 loop reads CASSPGQGRGDGYTF. Here the CDR3 DNA reads TGCGCCAGCAGCCCGGGACAGGGTAGGGGTGATGGCTACACCTTC.